A selection of T cell receptor beta chains follows, all from one sample in a study of cytomegalovirus exposure and HLA in healthy donors. Libraries were prepared by immunoSEQ multiplex PCR; TCRdb keeps only in-frame clonotypes and omits some of them. This table has under 200,000 clones, around 68% appearing once. Material: PBMCs. Receptors originate from a man over 45 in good health and CMV-seronegative. Both conserved end residues are part of each CDR3. A D gene is named only where the DNA matches it firmly. A row's size may be missing; if present it is once, few, many or a size class.

abundance: -
j_gene: TRBJ1-1
d_gene: TRBD1
v_gene: TRBV19
CDR3nt: TGTGCCAGTAGTAGGGGACAGGGGGCTGAAGCTTTCTTT
CDR3aa: CASSRGQGAEAFF

abundance: -
j_gene: TRBJ1-1
d_gene: -
v_gene: TRBV29-1
CDR3nt: TGCAGCGGCTCCCAGGGACTCCCGAACACTGAAGCTTTCTTT
CDR3aa: CSGSQGLPNTEAFF

abundance: -
j_gene: TRBJ1-1
d_gene: -
v_gene: TRBV28
CDR3nt: TGTGCCAGCAGTAACTTAAACACTGAAGCTTTCTTT
CDR3aa: CASSNLNTEAFF

abundance: -
j_gene: TRBJ2-5
d_gene: TRBD2
v_gene: TRBV25-1
CDR3nt: TGTGCCAGCAGTGAACCGGGAGGGGGTGAAGAGACCCAGTACTTC
CDR3aa: CASSEPGGGEETQYF

abundance: -
j_gene: TRBJ1-1
d_gene: -
v_gene: TRBV19
CDR3nt: TGTGCCAGTAGTATAGTGGGCAGGCGGAACACTGAAGCTTTCTTT
CDR3aa: CASSIVGRRNTEAFF

abundance: -
j_gene: TRBJ2-5
d_gene: -
v_gene: TRBV5-4
CDR3nt: TGTGCCAGCAGCTTGGACCCCTATCCAGGAGAGACCCAGTACTTC
CDR3aa: CASSLDPYPGETQYF

abundance: -
j_gene: TRBJ2-3
d_gene: TRBD2
v_gene: TRBV18
CDR3nt: TGTGCCAGCTCACCATTTAGCGGGGGATTGACAGATACGCAGTATTTT
CDR3aa: CASSPFSGGLTDTQYF

abundance: -
j_gene: TRBJ2-7
d_gene: TRBD2
v_gene: TRBV7-9
CDR3nt: TGTTCCAGCAGCCCTCTTGCCGGGACTAGCGGCTCCTACGAGCAGTACTTC
CDR3aa: CSSSPLAGTSGSYEQYF

abundance: -
j_gene: TRBJ1-1
d_gene: -
v_gene: TRBV28
CDR3nt: TGTGCCAGCAGTGTTATGAGAGGGCGGGAGAGAACTGAAGCTTTCTTT
CDR3aa: CASSVMRGRERTEAFF

abundance: -
j_gene: TRBJ2-5
d_gene: -
v_gene: TRBV6-4
CDR3nt: TGTGCCAGCAGTCGGGACTTACAAGAGACCCAGTACTTC
CDR3aa: CASSRDLQETQYF

abundance: few
j_gene: TRBJ2-7
d_gene: TRBD2
v_gene: TRBV28
CDR3nt: TGTGCCAGCAGTTTATATGGGACTACTTACGAGCAGTACTTC
CDR3aa: CASSLYGTTYEQYF

abundance: -
j_gene: TRBJ2-3
d_gene: -
v_gene: TRBV5-5
CDR3nt: TGTGCCAGCAGCTTGGTGGGCGACGATACGCAGTATTTT
CDR3aa: CASSLVGDDTQYF

abundance: -
j_gene: TRBJ1-4
d_gene: TRBD1
v_gene: TRBV7-2
CDR3nt: TGTGCCAGCAGGCAGCCGGGACAGGGAATCGGAAAACTGTTTTTT
CDR3aa: CASRQPGQGIGKLFF

abundance: -
j_gene: TRBJ2-1
d_gene: TRBD2
v_gene: TRBV5-4
CDR3nt: TGTGCCAGCAGCTGGCAGGCTAGCGGTCCAAGGGGCCATGAGCAGTTCTTC
CDR3aa: CASSWQASGPRGHEQFF

abundance: few
j_gene: TRBJ1-6
d_gene: -
v_gene: TRBV6-1
CDR3nt: TGTGCCAGCAGTGAACAGGCGAGAGTTAATTCACCCCTCCACTTT
CDR3aa: CASSEQARVNSPLHF